One and the same sample provided the 29 T cell receptor beta chains below, sequenced in a study of T cells in Graves' hyperthyroidism and ophthalmopathy. RNA transcripts were the template for amplifying TCR beta CDR3 regions. Primed by the HTBI set, a first-round RT-PCR was run on the TCR CDR3. TCRdb reanalysed the multiplex PCR reads using MiXCR and keeps one entry per CDR3 protein. The data contain 250,000 to 400,000 distinct CDR3 sequences, roughly 15% of them singletons. Input material: blood. The receptors originated from a middle-aged woman with Graves' ophthalmopathy.

This chain joins TRBV24-1 and TRBJ2-5; D remains ambiguous. The CDR3 contains 15 residues. Germline V gives CDR1 KGHDR, CDR2 SFDVKD. V lost 0 bases to trimming and J lost 5 bases, with 12 bases between them. The CDR3 nucleotides are TGTGCCACCAGTGATTTGAAGGGCACCTACGAGACCCAGTACTTC. Its protein product is CATSDLKGTYETQYF.

This clonotype was counted many times. This sequence joins TRBV5-5 and TRBJ2-1; 11 bases are a match to TRBD2. The J segment lost 1 base and the V segment lost 5 bases, leaving 5 bases of the junction unmatched. The CDR3 contains 16 residues. Germline values: CDR1 SGHKS, CDR2 YYEKEE (reference sequence). The chain's CDR3 is CASSSTSGKSYNEQFF. The DNA for the CDR3 is TGTGCCAGCAGTTCGACTAGCGGGAAATCCTACAATGAGCAGTTCTTC.

This clonotype was seen at least ten times. The V and J genes are TRBV6-2 or TRBV6-3 and TRBJ2-6; maybe TRBD1 (6 bases). CDR3 length: 16 amino acids. V shed 5 bases and J shed 0 bases, with 11 bases lying between them. Germline V CDR1 and CDR2: MNHEY, SVGEGT. The CDR3 here is CASSPYRDSGANVLTF. CDR3 sequence (DNA): TGTGCCAGCAGTCCCTACAGGGACTCTGGGGCCAACGTCCTGACTTTC.

The chain joins TRBV11-2 to TRBJ2-7; tentative D call: TRBD2 (6 bases). This CDR3 is built from 15 residues. The V end lost 0 bases, the J end lost 9 bases, and 18 bases lay between the germline ends. CDR1 SGHAT and CDR2 FQNNGV come from the germline V gene. The CDR3 loop reads CASSLETEPQGGQYF. The DNA of the CDR3 is TGTGCCAGCAGCTTAGAGACAGAACCTCAGGGAGGGCAGTACTTC.

This clonotype occurred a few times. J is TRBJ2-5 and V is TRBV27; D possibly corresponds to TRBD1 (5 bases). With 4 bases removed from V and 1 base from J, the gap between germline ends came to 7 bases. Germline assignment: CDR1 MNHEY and CDR2 SMNVEV (reference sequence). The CDR3 is 13 residues long. The DNA for the CDR3 is TGTGCCAGCAGTTACACAGGCCAAGAGACCCAGTACTTC. Translating it yields CASSYTGQETQYF.

The sample holds many counts of this clonotype. The gene calls are TRBV10-3 and TRBJ2-7; D tentatively reads TRBD1 or TRBD2 (5 bases each). Per germline, CDR1 ENHRY and CDR2 SYGVKD. V lost 2 bases and J lost 5, with 10 bases in between. The CDR3 totals 13 residues. The CDR3 bases are TGTGCCATCAGTGAGGGGGACCCAGACGAGCAGTACTTC. It encodes CAISEGDPDEQYF.

The V and J genes are TRBV6-4 and TRBJ2-3; 7 positions agree with TRBD2. This CDR3 region has 14 residues. With 9 bases clipped from V and 2 bases from J, the junction kept 8 bases outside the gene matches. The germline V gene encodes CDR1 MRHNA and CDR2 SNTAGT. CDR3 in DNA: TGTGCCAGAGACCCAGCGGGGCTCACAGATACGCAGTATTTT. It encodes CARDPAGLTDTQYF.

This clonotype was counted ten times or more. V and J are TRBV5-1 and TRBJ2-1; no clear D gene. CDR1 is SGHRS and CDR2 is YFSETQ in the germline V gene. CDR3 length: 15 residues. The ends were cut back, 0 bases at V and 5 bases at J, with 12 bases in the middle. The DNA for the CDR3 is TGCGCCAGCAGCTTGGCGGTTGGCAGAAACAATGAGCAGTTCTTC. Translation gives CASSLAVGRNNEQFF.

There are many counts of this clonotype. V usage is TRBV28 and J usage is TRBJ2-1; D unclear. Per germline, CDR1 MDHEN and CDR2 SYDVKM. This CDR3 is built from 14 residues. The ends were cut back, 7 bases at V and 6 bases at J, with 16 bases in the middle. The CDR3 coding sequence is TGTGCCAGCACCCCGACTGGGCTTTTCAATGAGCAGTTCTTC. This encodes CASTPTGLFNEQFF.

This clonotype appeared many times. One end of the junction varies from germline; a read error may be responsible. The J gene is TRBJ1-4, the V gene TRBV6-1; D ambiguous. The germline gives CDR1 MNHNS, CDR2 SASEGT. This CDR3 has 15 residues. CDR3 loop: CASSGSQVNNGKLFF. The CDR3 DNA is TGTGCCAGCAGTGGGTCGCAAGTCAACAATGGAAAACTGTTTTTT.

As DNA, the CDR3 is TGCGCCAGCAGTGAAAAGCGGGGGGTCTCCTACGAGCAGTACTTC. Translating it yields CASSEKRGVSYEQYF. The rearrangement links TRBV10-1 to TRBJ2-7; 9 positions match TRBD2. V shed 3 bases, J shed 0 bases, and the junction held 3 bases outside the gene matches. The CDR3 loop spans 15 amino acids. Germline values: CDR1 WNHNN, CDR2 SYGVQD (reference sequence).

This clonotype has at least ten counts. This chain connects TRBV5-1 to TRBJ1-1; maybe TRBD1 (6 bases). The CDR3 loop spans 15 amino acids. The V and J ends lost 1 base and 4 bases respectively, with 14 bases between them. Germline CDR1 and CDR2: SGHRS and YFSETQ. CDR3 coding DNA: TGCGCCAGCAGCTTGACCACAGGGATGGGCACTGAAGCTTTCTTT. Translation gives CASSLTTGMGTEAFF.

Many counts were recorded for this clonotype. The chain links TRBV7-8 to TRBJ2-7; TRBD1 matches 10 bases. The germline V gene encodes CDR1 SGHVS and CDR2 FQNEAQ. This CDR3 is built from 16 residues. J gave up 3 bases and V 3 bases, and 8 bases lay outside the gene matches. This chain's CDR3 is CASSLGRDRGVYEQYF. DNA for the CDR3: TGTGCCAGCAGCTTGGGCCGGGACAGGGGCGTCTACGAGCAGTACTTC.

A few counts support this clonotype. The chain recombines TRBV19 with TRBJ2-7, with TRBD2 as a possible D gene (6 bases). The CDR3 sequence is 17 residues long. CDR1 LNHDA and CDR2 SQIVND come from the germline V gene (reference sequence). V lost 1 base and J 4 bases, leaving 20 bases between the germline ends. The CDR3 region is CASSIVVMAGQSYEQYF. The DNA for the CDR3 is TGTGCCAGTAGTATAGTGGTCATGGCGGGGCAATCTTACGAGCAGTACTTC.

The chain joins TRBV7-2 to TRBJ2-5, with D maybe TRBD2 (7 bases). V dropped 1 base and J dropped 4 bases, with 19 bases sitting between them. CDR1 is SGHTA, CDR2 FQGNSA, per germline. This CDR3 has 17 residues. CDR3 sequence: CASSLGGGAERGETQYF. The CDR3 coding sequence is TGTGCCAGCAGCTTAGGGGGGGGCGCGGAACGGGGAGAGACCCAGTACTTC.

The rearrangement joins TRBV4-2 to TRBJ1-3; D not resolved. Per germline, CDR1 LGHNA and CDR2 YNFKEQ. V lost 2 bases to trimming and J lost 2 bases, with 7 bases between them. The CDR3 sequence is 14 residues long. The CDR3 nucleotides read TGTGCCAGCAGCCAAAGAAGGGCTGGAAACACCATATATTTT. Translating gives CASSQRRAGNTIYF.

Many counts were recorded for this clonotype. The CDR3 region is CASTWDLGRGDTQYF. CDR3 nucleotides: TGTGCCAGCACCTGGGACCTCGGACGGGGCGATACGCAGTATTTT. The chain joins TRBV7-2 to TRBJ2-3, with D perhaps assigned TRBD1 or TRBD2 (5 bases each). V lost 7 bases and J 6 bases, leaving 20 bases between the germline ends. Looked up from germline, CDR1 is SGHTA and CDR2 is FQGNSA. The CDR3 is 15 residues long.

This clonotype was seen at least ten times. The chain has TRBV10-1 and TRBJ1-4, with D possibly being TRBD1 (5 bases). Trimming stripped 1 base from V and 10 bases from J, with 19 bases between. The CDR3 has 16 residues. Germline-derived CDR1 and CDR2 are WNHNN and SYGVQD (reference sequence). CDR3 nucleotide sequence: TGCGCCAGCAGTGAGTTCGGGCAACAGGAGAAGGGAAAACTGTTTTTT. This codes for CASSEFGQQEKGKLFF.

The V gene is TRBV3-1, the J gene TRBJ2-2, with TRBD1 matching over 8 bases. The V gene's germline CDR1 is LGHDT and CDR2 YNNKEL (reference sequence). V was pared by 7 bases and J by 3 bases, with 4 bases of the junction left unmatched. The CDR3 contains 14 residues. CDR3 coding DNA: TGTGCCAGCACGGAGACAGGGGACACCGGGGAGCTGTTTTTT. Protein sequence: CASTETGDTGELFF.

The chain has TRBV7-2 and TRBJ2-7; 8 positions agree with TRBD2. The CDR3 extends over 14 amino acids. V lost 0 bases to trimming and J lost 5 bases; unmatched junction nucleotides: 3. Germline-derived CDR1 and CDR2 are SGHTA and FQGNSA. DNA for the CDR3: TGTGCCAGCAGCTTAGCGTTGACTAGCGACGAGCAGTACTTC. Translated, it gives CASSLALTSDEQYF. Full variable domain (missing parts from reference TRBV7-2 and TRBJ2-7): GAGVSQSPSNKVTEKGKDVELRCDPISGHTALYWYRQSLGQGLEFLIYFQGNSAPDKSGLPSDRFSAERTGGSVSTLTIQRTQQEDSAVYLCASSLALTSDEQYFGPGTRLTVT.

In this sample, this clonotype turned up many times. The rearrangement joins TRBV20-1 to TRBJ2-7; TRBD1 might be the D (6 bases). CDR3 length: 13 residues. The germline V gene encodes CDR1 DFQATT and CDR2 SNEGSKA (reference sequence). Deletions cut 1 base from V and 3 bases from J, with 10 bases between. The CDR3 region is CSARGGHDYEQYF. The CDR3 DNA sequence: TGCAGTGCTAGAGGGGGGCACGACTACGAGCAGTACTTC.

The table lists this clonotype with many counts. The rearrangement links TRBV6-1 to TRBJ2-1; D uncertain. The CDR3 is 11 amino acids. Trimming cost V 3 bases and J 7 bases, with 4 bases left between them. The V gene's germline CDR1 is MNHNS and CDR2 SASEGT. CDR3 sequence (DNA): TGTGCCAGCAGTGACTGGAATGAGCAGTTCTTC. It encodes CASSDWNEQFF.

A few counts support this clonotype. The rearrangement links TRBV20-1 to TRBJ2-1; 8 bases match TRBD2. This CDR3 comprises 14 residues. Trimming cost V 4 bases and J 2 bases; bases outside gene matches: 4. Germline assignment: CDR1 DFQATT and CDR2 SNEGSKA (reference sequence). The chain's CDR3 is CSATLAGTYNEQFF. The CDR3 DNA sequence: TGCAGTGCTACCCTAGCGGGTACCTACAATGAGCAGTTCTTC.

There are a few counts of this clonotype. V and J are TRBV9 and TRBJ2-1; the D call may be TRBD1 or TRBD2 (6 bases each). With 7 bases removed from V and 8 bases from J, the gap between germline ends came to 22 bases. CDR1 is SGDLS, CDR2 YYNGEE, per germline. The CDR3 has 15 residues. The CDR3 sequence is CASGLGGGRWDEQFF. The CDR3 DNA is TGTGCCAGCGGCCTGGGTGGGGGGCGATGGGATGAGCAGTTCTTC.

At least ten counts were recorded for this clonotype. The rearrangement links TRBV2 to TRBJ1-1; D is unresolved. The length of the CDR3 is 13 residues. Per the germline V gene, CDR1 is SNHLY and CDR2 is FYNNEI. The V end lost 5 bases, the J end lost 0 bases, and 7 bases lay between the germline ends. The CDR3 sequence: CASSFQVNTEAFF. The CDR3 bases are TGTGCCAGCAGTTTTCAAGTGAACACTGAAGCTTTCTTT.

In the case of this clonotype: This may be a read error, as it is one base from a much larger clone. The rearrangement uses TRBV24-1 and TRBJ2-7; 11 nucleotides line up with TRBD2. Per germline, CDR1 KGHDR and CDR2 SFDVKD. CDR3 length: 15 residues. V was clipped by 3 bases and J by 0 bases; unmatched bases: 0. The CDR3 bases are TGTGCCACCAGTGATACTAGCGGGGGCTCCTACGAGCAGTACTTC. Residues: CATSDTSGGSYEQYF.

Details on this clonotype: A read error is possible here, since a much larger clone lies one base away. The CDR3 DNA is TGTGCCAACCAACTCACGGAGACCCAGTACTTC. It yields the protein CANQLTETQYF. The V gene is TRBV6-1, the J gene TRBJ2-5; the D is unclear. Trimming shortened V by 10 bases and J by 5 bases, and 11 bases separated the two germline ends. The CDR3 runs 11 residues. CDR1 is MNHNS, CDR2 SASEGT, per germline.

This clonotype has at least ten counts. V and J are TRBV7-2 and TRBJ1-3, with TRBD1 matching over 7 bases. V gave up 1 base and J gave up 4 bases; unmatched junction bases: 4. CDR1 SGHTA and CDR2 FQGNSA come from the germline V gene. CDR3 length equals 15 residues. The CDR3 region is CASSLETGSGNTIYF. The DNA of the CDR3 is TGTGCCAGCAGCTTAGAGACAGGGTCAGGAAACACCATATATTTT.

This clonotype has a handful of counts. The chain recombines TRBV2 with TRBJ1-2; a possible D gene is TRBD1 (6 bases). Trimming cost V 2 bases and J 2 bases, with 12 bases left between them. There are 15 residues in the CDR3. CDR1 and CDR2 (germline): SNHLY, FYNNEI. The CDR3 region is CASSESGGQNYGYTF. CDR3 DNA sequence: TGTGCCAGCAGTGAATCCGGGGGGCAAAACTATGGCTACACCTTC. The full variable domain, its missing parts supplied by reference TRBV2 and TRBJ1-2, is EPEVTQTPSHQVTQMGQEVILRCVPISNHLYFYWYRQILGQKVEFLVSFYNNEISEKSEIFDDQFSVERPDGSNFTLKIRSTKLEDSAMYFCASSESGGQNYGYTFGSGTRLTVV.